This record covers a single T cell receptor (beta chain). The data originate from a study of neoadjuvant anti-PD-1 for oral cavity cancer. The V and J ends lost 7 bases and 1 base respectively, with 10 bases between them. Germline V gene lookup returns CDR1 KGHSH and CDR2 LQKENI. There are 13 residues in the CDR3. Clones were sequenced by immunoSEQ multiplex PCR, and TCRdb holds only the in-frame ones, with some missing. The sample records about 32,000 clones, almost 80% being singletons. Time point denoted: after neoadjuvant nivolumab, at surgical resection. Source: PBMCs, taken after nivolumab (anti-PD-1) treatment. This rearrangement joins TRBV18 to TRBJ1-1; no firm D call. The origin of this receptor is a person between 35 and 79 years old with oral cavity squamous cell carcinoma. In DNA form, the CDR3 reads TGTGCCAGCTTCACAAACGGGAACACTGAAGCTTTCTTT. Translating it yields CASFTNGNTEAFF.